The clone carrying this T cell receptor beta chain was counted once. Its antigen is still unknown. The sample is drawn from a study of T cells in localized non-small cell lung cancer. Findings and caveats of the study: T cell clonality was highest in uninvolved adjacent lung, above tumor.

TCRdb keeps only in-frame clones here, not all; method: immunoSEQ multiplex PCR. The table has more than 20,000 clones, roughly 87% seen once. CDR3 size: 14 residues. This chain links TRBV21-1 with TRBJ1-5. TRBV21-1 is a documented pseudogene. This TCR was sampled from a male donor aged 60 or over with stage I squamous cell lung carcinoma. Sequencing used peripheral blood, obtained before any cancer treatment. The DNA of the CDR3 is TGTGCCAGCAGCAAAGATCTGGTGAATCAGCCCCAGCATTTT. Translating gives CASSKDLVNQPQHF.